This T cell receptor beta chain is from a study of identical twins. TCRdb independently ran MiXCR on the 5' RACE reads; one entry per CDR3 protein. The sample lists a few hundred thousand distinct CDR3 sequences; 5.5% to 7.5% were seen once. In this sample, this clonotype turned up many times. V was trimmed by 3 bases and J by 9 bases, leaving 6 bases between them. This CDR3 has 11 residues. These data were also reused for a study on T cells expressing NK-cell markers.

The TCR was taken from a woman between 18 and 29 years old in good health. This chain links TRBV12-3 or TRBV12-4 with TRBJ2-1; D uncertain. Sequencing was done on a sample of CD8+ T cells sorted from blood. For the CDR3, the DNA is TGTGCCAGCAGTTTTAAGGGTGAGCAGTTCTTC. As protein: CASSFKGEQFF.